Below are 20 T cell receptor beta chains sequenced from a single sample in a study of OX40 agonist ivuxolimab in advanced cancers. Generated by immunoSEQ multiplex PCR, the TCRdb table keeps only in-frame clones and is missing some. The table records about 68,000 clones, 70% to 85% of them present only once. The material sequenced was CD4+ or CD8+ T cells sorted from blood, taken in a trial of the OX40 agonist ivuxolimab. The receptor source for this set is an adult with an advanced solid tumor such as melanoma, head and neck, liver or kidney cancer.

The V and J genes are TRBV19 and TRBJ2-1; 7 nucleotides agree with TRBD2. V lost 1 base, J lost 3 bases, and 3 bases stayed unmatched. In germline, CDR1 is LNHDA, CDR2 SQIVND (reference sequence). CDR3 length: 15 residues. The CDR3 bases are TGTGCCAGTAGTATAGGCGGGAGAGACTACAATGAGCAGTTCTTC. Its protein product is CASSIGGRDYNEQFF.

J is TRBJ1-5 and V is TRBV19; D ambiguous. The germline V gene has CDR1 LNHDA and CDR2 SQIVND (reference sequence). The V end lost 7 bases, the J end lost 5 bases, and 21 bases lay between the germline ends. The CDR3 totals 16 residues. In DNA, the CDR3 is TGTGCCAGTACACACATGTGGCGACCCTGGGATCAGCCCCAGCATTTT. The encoded protein is CASTHMWRPWDQPQHF.

V usage is TRBV15 and J usage is TRBJ1-2; a weak D match, TRBD1 (6 bases). This CDR3 is 15 amino acids long. Germline V gene data show CDR1 as LNHNV and CDR2 as YYDKDF (reference sequence). V shed 4 bases and J shed 3 bases, with 15 bases lying between them. The CDR3 DNA reads TGTGCCACCAGCAATCTTGCAGGGGAAGACTATGGCTACACCTTC. This sequence encodes CATSNLAGEDYGYTF.

The rearrangement links TRBV6-5 to TRBJ2-1; 7 bases are shared with TRBD2. Looked up from germline, CDR1 is MNHEY and CDR2 is SVGAGI. This CDR3 has 15 residues. V dropped 5 bases and J dropped 2; count of bases not matched to a gene: 6. The CDR3 DNA sequence: TGTGCCAGCAGTCTAGCGGAGGGGACCTACAATGAGCAGTTCTTC. This codes for CASSLAEGTYNEQFF.

DNA of the CDR3: TGTGCCAGCAGTTTGTTTGTAGGACAGGGGTTCGACGAGCAGTACTTC. Translation: CASSLFVGQGFDEQYF. The J gene is TRBJ2-7, the V gene TRBV5-8; 9 positions agree with TRBD1. CDR3 size: 16 residues. Trimming cost V 5 bases and J 5 bases; bases outside gene matches: 14. Germline CDR1 reads SGHTS; CDR2 reads YDEGEE. Variable domain in full (rest from reference TRBV5-8 and TRBJ2-7): EAGVTQSPTHLIKTRGQQATLRCSPISGHTSVYWYQQALGLGLQFLLWYDEGEERNRGNFPPRFSGRQFPNYSSELNVNALELEDSALYLCASSLFVGQGFDEQYFGPGTRLTVT.

The V call is TRBV7-2, the J call TRBJ2-2, with D possibly being TRBD2 (7 bases). The V gene lost 5 bases and the J gene lost 4 bases, with 17 bases spanning the gap. The germline V gene has CDR1 SGHTA and CDR2 FQGNSA. CDR3 length: 16 residues. CDR3 nucleotides: TGTGCCAGCAGCCGCCTGGGGGGGGGCAGCACCGGGGAGCTGTTTTTT. Translation gives CASSRLGGGSTGELFF.

The CDR3 loop reads CASSSLAGTYEQYF. CDR3 in DNA: TGTGCCAGCAGCTCACTAGCGGGAACCTACGAGCAGTACTTC. V gene TRBV7-2 combines with J gene TRBJ2-7; 10 positions agree with TRBD2. CDR3 length: 14 amino acids. The trim removed 4 bases at V and 2 bases at J, leaving 2 bases unmatched. Per the germline V gene, CDR1 is SGHTA and CDR2 is FQGNSA.

V is TRBV5-6 and J is TRBJ2-5; no definite D call. Germline CDR1 is SGHDT and CDR2 is YYEEEE. This CDR3 is built from 12 residues. The germline V and J ends were trimmed by 6 bases and 2 bases, with 8 bases remaining between them. This CDR3 reads CASIKIQETQYF. The CDR3 DNA sequence: TGTGCCAGCATCAAGATACAAGAGACCCAGTACTTC.

This chain links TRBV30 with TRBJ1-3; D might be TRBD1 (5 bases). Germline V CDR1 and CDR2: GTSNPN, SVGIG (reference sequence). V was cut by 5 bases and J by 2 bases, with 7 bases left in between. The CDR3 extends over 12 amino acids. The CDR3 is CAWGDPGNTIYF. The CDR3 bases are TGTGCCTGGGGGGACCCTGGAAACACCATATATTTT.

This chain joins TRBV7-2 and TRBJ2-5; D is unclear. V gave up 2 bases and J gave up 5 bases, with 3 bases separating them. CDR1 and CDR2 (germline): SGHTA, FQGNSA. There are 11 residues in the CDR3. CDR3: CASSLTETQYF. The DNA for the CDR3 is TGTGCCAGCAGCTTAACGGAGACCCAGTACTTC.

This rearrangement joins TRBV7-7 to TRBJ2-2; D is possibly TRBD2 (5 bases). CDR3 length equals 14 residues. V was shortened by 5 bases and J by 5 bases, with 12 bases between the two germline ends. Germline CDR1 reads SSHAT; CDR2 reads FNYEAQ (reference sequence). The chain's CDR3 is CASSNGLETGELFF. Here the CDR3 DNA reads TGTGCCAGCAGCAACGGACTCGAGACCGGGGAGCTGTTTTTT.

The genes are TRBV19 and TRBJ2-7; D uncertain. This CDR3 has 15 residues. With 3 bases removed from V and 0 bases from J, the gap between germline ends came to 12 bases. CDR1 and CDR2 (germline): LNHDA, SQIVND (reference sequence). CDR3 nucleotide sequence: TGTGCCAGTAGTATTAGGGTGACCAGCTCCTACGAGCAGTACTTC. Amino acid sequence: CASSIRVTSSYEQYF. Full variable domain (missing parts from reference TRBV19 and TRBJ2-7): DGGITQSPKYLFRKEGQNVTLSCEQNLNHDAMYWYRQDPGQGLRLIYYSQIVNDFQKGDIAEGYSVSREKKESFPLTVTSAQKNPTAFYLCASSIRVTSSYEQYFGPGTRLTVT.

The chain recombines TRBV5-5 with TRBJ1-1, with 9 nucleotides matching TRBD1. The junction had 4 bases not matched to a gene; V was cut back by 0 bases and J by 4 bases. Germline CDR1 and CDR2: SGHKS and YYEKEE (reference sequence). The CDR3 is 15 residues long. CDR3: CASSLEGQGGTEAFF. CDR3 in DNA: TGTGCCAGCAGCTTGGAGGGACAGGGTGGCACTGAAGCTTTCTTT.

The V gene is TRBV11-2, the J gene TRBJ2-3, with 8 bases lining up with TRBD1. CDR3 length: 17 residues. Per germline, CDR1 SGHAT and CDR2 FQNNGV. V lost 1 base, J lost 1 base, and 7 bases stayed unmatched. Written as DNA, the CDR3 is TGTGCCAGCAGCTTAGCCAGCAGGGGGCACGGCACAGATACGCAGTATTTT. As protein: CASSLASRGHGTDTQYF.

V gene TRBV12-2 combines with J gene TRBJ2-3; TRBD2 is taken as the D call from the table, unchecked against the DNA. TRBV12-2 is a documented pseudogene. The CDR3 spans 16 residues. CDR3 residues: CASRCYRDFNTDTQYF. DNA for the CDR3: TGTGCAAGTCGCTGCTACCGGGACTTCAACACAGATACGCAGTATTTT.

This clone was counted between two and nine times. The chain employs TRBV7-9 and TRBJ2-5; perhaps TRBD2 as D (6 bases). Deletions cut 4 bases from V and 5 bases from J, with 11 bases between. This CDR3 region has 13 residues. Germline lookup yields CDR1 SEHNR and CDR2 FQNEAQ (reference sequence). As DNA, the CDR3 is TGTGCCAGCAGCTCGGGAGTCGGGGAGACCCAGTACTTC. Translation gives CASSSGVGETQYF. The whole variable domain, filled in from reference TRBV7-9 and TRBJ2-5, reads DTGVSQNPRHKITKRGQNVTFRCDPISEHNRLYWYRQTLGQGPEFLTYFQNEAQLEKSRLLSDRFSAERPKGSFSTLEIQRTEQGDSAMYLCASSSGVGETQYFGPGTRLLVL.

This clone was recorded once. The J gene is TRBJ2-7, the V gene TRBV4-3; a possible D gene is TRBD2 (5 bases). Germline V gives CDR1 LGHNA, CDR2 YSLEER. The CDR3 consists of 13 residues. V lost 3 bases and J 5 bases, leaving 11 bases between the germline ends. The CDR3 spells CASSHTTGDEQYF. The CDR3, as DNA: TGCGCCAGCAGCCACACAACCGGGGACGAGCAGTACTTC.

This chain links TRBV11-2 with TRBJ2-1; D is tentatively TRBD1 or TRBD2 (5 bases each). In germline, CDR1 is SGHAT, CDR2 FQNNGV. V lost 5 bases and J 7 bases, leaving 15 bases between the germline ends. The CDR3 loop spans 14 amino acids. The CDR3 protein is CASSVFGTRNEQFF. In DNA form, the CDR3 reads TGTGCCAGCAGCGTCTTCGGGACCCGAAATGAGCAGTTCTTC.

This clone was counted between two and nine times. The chain uses TRBV18 and TRBJ2-5; D unresolved. There are 16 residues in the CDR3. Trimming took 0 bases from V and 1 from J, leaving 12 bases between them. The germline V gene has CDR1 KGHSH and CDR2 LQKENI. The CDR3 nucleotides are TGTGCCAGCTCACCACCACAGCGTCTGAGCCAAGAGACCCAGTACTTC. Translation gives CASSPPQRLSQETQYF.

The CDR3 DNA follows: TGTGCCAGCAGCTGGGGCGGGAACAATGAGCAGTTCTTC. This encodes CASSWGGNNEQFF. The V and J genes are TRBV11-2 and TRBJ2-1; tentative D call: TRBD2 (6 bases). The V gene lost 4 bases and the J gene lost 5 bases, with 9 bases spanning the gap. The CDR3 totals 13 residues. CDR1 is SGHAT and CDR2 is FQNNGV in the germline V gene.